The 3 T cell receptor beta chains listed next were all sequenced from one sample in a study of cytomegalovirus exposure and HLA in healthy donors. Amplification used 60 Vbeta primers and 13 Jbeta primers. Profiling relied on immunoSEQ multiplex PCR, and the TCRdb table lists in-frame clones only, not all of them. This sample has 120,000 or so clones; more than 15% occur once, and the top ten carry 2.9%. Source material: PBMCs. The receptors come from a female donor in good health and CMV-seropositive.

This clone was observed a handful of times. Written as DNA, the CDR3 is TGTGCCAGCTCACCGGGACAGATAAATGAGCAGTTCTTC. This sequence encodes CASSPGQINEQFF. The V gene is TRBV18, the J gene TRBJ2-1, with 7 bases aligning to TRBD1. The CDR3 loop spans 13 amino acids. The germline CDR1 and CDR2 sequences are KGHSH and LQKENI. V shed 3 bases and J 7 bases; nucleotides not matched to a gene: 3. Complete variable domain (other parts from reference TRBV18 and TRBJ2-1): NAGVMQNPRHLVRRRGQEARLRCSPMKGHSHVYWYRQLPEEGLKFMVYLQKENIIDESGMPKERFSAEFPKEGPSILRIQQVVRGDSAAYFCASSPGQINEQFFGPGTRLTVL.

This clone occurred a few times. V gene TRBV28 combines with J gene TRBJ1-1, with a tentative D call TRBD1 (5 bases). V was shortened by 0 bases and J by 0 bases, with 14 bases between the two germline ends. The CDR3 consists of 17 residues. Germline V gene lookup returns CDR1 MDHEN and CDR2 SYDVKM. DNA for the CDR3: TGTGCCAGCAGTTTATGGCCAGGGAATGGGATGAACACTGAAGCTTTCTTT. It codes for CASSLWPGNGMNTEAFF.

The J gene is TRBJ1-2, the V gene TRBV28, with 10 bases aligning to TRBD1. This CDR3 is built from 14 residues. The V and J ends lost 2 bases and 6 bases, in that order; junction bases with no gene match: 3. The germline V gene has CDR1 MDHEN and CDR2 SYDVKM. CDR3 DNA sequence: TGTGCCAGCAGTTTAATCGGGACAGGGGATGGCTACACCTTC. Translating gives CASSLIGTGDGYTF.